Listed here are 26 T cell receptor beta chains from one sample, sequenced in a study of CD8 T cells in Susac syndrome. Reverse transcription of about 0.45 to 1 ug RNA was performed with random hexamers. MiXCR was run by TCRdb on the immunoSEQ multiplex PCR reads, yielding one entry per CDR3 protein. The sample holds roughly 200,000 distinct CDR3 sequences; 90% to 95% are singletons and the top ten take about 0.15%. Sequenced: CD8+ T cells from PBMCs. The receptors originated from a human donor with multiple sclerosis.

The chain is built from TRBV29-1 and TRBJ2-2; D is unclear. Germline assignment: CDR1 SQVTM and CDR2 ANQGSEA. The CDR3 loop spans 11 amino acids. V was pared by 4 bases and J by 7 bases, with 7 bases between. The CDR3 sequence is CSVVGYGELFF. The CDR3 coding sequence is TGCAGCGTTGTAGGGTACGGGGAGCTGTTTTTT.

The V call is TRBV20-1, the J call TRBJ1-5; a weak D match, TRBD1 (6 bases). Germline CDR1 and CDR2: DFQATT and SNEGSKA (reference sequence). This CDR3 has 12 residues. V was trimmed by 3 bases and J by 5 bases, leaving 8 bases between them. The CDR3 sequence: CSARGGDQPQHF. CDR3 bases: TGCAGTGCTAGGGGGGGCGATCAGCCCCAGCATTTT.

CDR3 protein: CAWSPQGNEQFF. CDR3 DNA sequence: TGTGCCTGGAGCCCACAGGGCAATGAGCAGTTCTTC. This chain connects TRBV30 to TRBJ2-1, with D possibly TRBD1 on 6 matching bases. CDR1 GTSNPN and CDR2 SVGIG come from the germline V gene (reference sequence). V dropped 3 bases and J dropped 6 bases, with 9 bases sitting between them. The CDR3 spans 12 residues.

The J gene is TRBJ1-2, the V gene TRBV5-6, with D unresolved. V shed 3 bases and J shed 3 bases, with 12 bases lying between them. The CDR3 sequence is 14 residues long. Per germline, CDR1 SGHDT and CDR2 YYEEEE. The CDR3: CASSWRAPDYGYTF. The CDR3 DNA reads TGTGCCAGCAGCTGGCGGGCACCGGACTATGGCTACACCTTC.

The chain recombines TRBV29-1 with TRBJ2-1; a possible D gene is TRBD2 (6 bases). In germline, CDR1 is SQVTM, CDR2 ANQGSEA. V dropped 4 bases and J dropped 10 bases, with 14 bases sitting between them. The CDR3 has 12 residues. The CDR3 protein is CSVGGLPPEQFF. As DNA, the CDR3 is TGCAGCGTTGGGGGACTCCCCCCCGAGCAGTTCTTC.

This chain joins TRBV29-1 and TRBJ2-1, with D tentatively TRBD2 (5 bases). V was trimmed by 5 bases and J by 2 bases, leaving 22 bases between them. This CDR3 contains 17 residues. Germline CDR1 and CDR2: SQVTM and ANQGSEA. The CDR3 coding sequence is TGCAGCGTTACTAGAGGTGTGGGGTTGCTGGCCTACAATGAGCAGTTCTTC. It encodes CSVTRGVGLLAYNEQFF.

The chain employs TRBV25-1 and TRBJ1-1; 7 bases line up with TRBD1. With 9 bases clipped from V and 3 bases from J, the junction kept 7 bases outside the gene matches. The CDR3 has 13 residues. The V gene's germline CDR1 is MGHDK and CDR2 SYGVNS. In DNA form, the CDR3 reads TGTGCCAGTGTACAGGGGTCGGACACTGAAGCTTTCTTT. This sequence encodes CASVQGSDTEAFF. The whole variable domain, remainder taken from reference TRBV25-1 and TRBJ1-1, is EADIYQTPRYLVIGTGKKITLECSQTMGHDKMYWYQQDPGMELHLIHYSYGVNSTEKGDLSSESTVSRIRTEHFPLTLESARPSHTSQYLCASVQGSDTEAFFGQGTRLTVV.

This chain uses TRBV6-5 with TRBJ2-5; 16 positions match TRBD2. With 6 bases clipped from V and 10 bases from J, the junction kept 8 bases outside the gene matches. The CDR3 runs to 15 residues. CDR1 is MNHEY, CDR2 SVGAGI, per germline. CDR3 protein: CASSPGTSGGASQYF. The CDR3 bases are TGTGCCAGCAGCCCCGGGACTAGCGGGGGGGCTAGCCAGTACTTC.

The J gene is TRBJ2-7, the V gene TRBV27, with TRBD2 identical over 8 bases. J was trimmed by 2 bases and V by 0 bases; bases with no gene match: 6. The germline V gene has CDR1 MNHEY and CDR2 SMNVEV (reference sequence). The CDR3 has 16 amino acids. The CDR3 spells CASSLSFSGTAYEQYF. CDR3 bases: TGTGCCAGCAGTTTATCGTTTAGCGGGACTGCCTACGAGCAGTACTTC.

The chain employs TRBV27 and TRBJ2-1; D perhaps matches TRBD1 (6 bases). Germline CDR1 is MNHEY and CDR2 is SMNVEV (reference sequence). The V and J ends lost 4 bases and 3 bases respectively, with 13 bases between them. The CDR3 is made up of 15 amino acids. CDR3 sequence (DNA): TGTGCCAGCAGTTCCCGGGACAAAAACTACAATGAGCAGTTCTTC. Amino acid sequence: CASSSRDKNYNEQFF.

The chain carries TRBV3-1 and TRBJ2-5, with D perhaps TRBD1 or TRBD2 (5 bases each). V gave up 3 bases and J gave up 4 bases, with 12 bases separating them. CDR1 and CDR2 (germline): LGHDT, YNNKEL (reference sequence). The CDR3 runs 14 residues. The CDR3: CASSHRVRGETQYF. The CDR3 DNA reads as TGTGCCAGCAGCCACAGGGTGAGGGGAGAGACCCAGTACTTC.

The chain employs TRBV18 and TRBJ2-2, with unresolved D. This CDR3 has 16 amino acids. The ends were cut back, 3 bases at V and 2 bases at J, with 13 bases in the middle. CDR1 is KGHSH, CDR2 LQKENI, per germline. The CDR3 spells CASSPAVRANTGELFF. DNA of the CDR3: TGTGCCAGCTCACCGGCGGTCCGGGCAAACACCGGGGAGCTGTTTTTT.

This chain links TRBV5-1 with TRBJ2-5; D is ambiguous. CDR1 is SGHRS and CDR2 is YFSETQ in the germline V gene. Between the trimmed V and J ends, which lost 2 bases and 5 bases, there was a span of 13 bases. The length of the CDR3 is 14 residues. The CDR3 region is CASSFSHWSETQYF. CDR3 in DNA: TGCGCCAGCAGCTTCTCCCACTGGTCTGAGACCCAGTACTTC.

This rearrangement joins TRBV11-2 to TRBJ2-7; 8 bases fit TRBD1. V dropped 2 bases and J dropped 5; count of bases not matched to a gene: 2. In germline, CDR1 is SGHAT, CDR2 FQNNGV. The CDR3 sequence is 13 residues long. CDR3 in DNA: TGTGCCAGCAGCTTACAGGGGGCGGACGAGCAGTACTTC. This encodes CASSLQGADEQYF. The whole variable domain, filled in from reference TRBV11-2 and TRBJ2-7, reads EAGVAQSPRYKIIEKRQSVAFWCNPISGHATLYWYQQILGQGPKLLIQFQNNGVVDDSQLPKDRFSAERLKGVDSTLKIQPAKLEDSAVYLCASSLQGADEQYFGPGTRLTVT.

J is TRBJ2-7 and V is TRBV2, with 8 nucleotides matching TRBD2. CDR1 and CDR2 (germline): SNHLY, FYNNEI. CDR3 length: 14 residues. Unmatched junction bases numbered 8, after V lost 3 bases and J lost 7 bases. The CDR3 sequence: CASSETGGPGEQYF. DNA for the CDR3: TGTGCCAGCAGTGAGACGGGGGGGCCTGGAGAGCAGTACTTC.

J is TRBJ2-3 and V is TRBV15; the D is unclear. Trimming took off 0 bases at V and 10 bases at J, with 11 bases between the two ends. Germline V gene data show CDR1 as LNHNV and CDR2 as YYDKDF (reference sequence). The CDR3 is 13 amino acids. The CDR3 DNA follows: TGTGCCACCAGCAGAGATAGGGCGAGTTCGCAGTATTTT. Its translation: CATSRDRASSQYF.

J is TRBJ1-5 and V is TRBV15; D uncertain. This CDR3 region has 15 residues. The V end lost 5 bases, the J end lost 3 bases, and 14 bases lay between the germline ends. Germline V gene sequence: CDR1 LNHNV, CDR2 YYDKDF (reference sequence). The CDR3 loop is CATSYLRGNNQPQHF. In DNA form, the CDR3 reads TGTGCCACCAGCTATCTTCGAGGAAACAATCAGCCCCAGCATTTT.

The rearrangement joins TRBV10-2 to TRBJ2-7, with 8 bases aligning to TRBD2. The CDR3 loop spans 13 amino acids. With 6 bases clipped from V and 2 bases from J, the junction kept 3 bases outside the gene matches. CDR1 and CDR2 (germline): WSHSY, SAAADI. The chain's CDR3 is CASRTSEAYEQYF. For the CDR3, the DNA is TGCGCCAGCAGGACTAGCGAGGCCTACGAGCAGTACTTC.

The chain has TRBV20-1 and TRBJ2-3; possibly TRBD2 for D (6 bases). The CDR3 is made up of 18 amino acids. The V end was cut by 1 base, the J end by 4 bases, with 24 bases between. The germline CDR1 and CDR2 sequences are DFQATT and SNEGSKA (reference sequence). CDR3 sequence (DNA): TGCAGTGCTAGAGGCGATACTAGGGACTCGATTCCCTCAGATACGCAGTATTTT. Amino acids: CSARGDTRDSIPSDTQYF.

The genes are TRBV20-1 and TRBJ2-1, with D maybe TRBD1 (7 bases). With 1 base removed from V and 11 bases from J, the gap between germline ends came to 15 bases. Looked up from germline, CDR1 is DFQATT and CDR2 is SNEGSKA (reference sequence). CDR3 length: 13 residues. DNA of the CDR3: TGCAGTGCTAGAGGAGGGGAGGACAGGCAGCAGTTCTTC. Translating it yields CSARGGEDRQQFF.

CDR3 in amino acids: CASSQEDRSTDTQYF. The CDR3 region has the DNA TGTGCCAGCAGCCAGGAGGATCGGAGCACAGATACGCAGTATTTT. The chain uses TRBV3-1 and TRBJ2-3; weak D call: TRBD2 (5 bases). This CDR3 contains 15 residues. V lost 3 bases and J 0 bases, leaving 10 bases between the germline ends. Germline CDR1 is LGHDT and CDR2 is YNNKEL (reference sequence).

In DNA form, the CDR3 reads TGTGCCAGCAGCGTAGAGAGCGTGGAGACCCAGTACTTC. This sequence encodes CASSVESVETQYF. The chain links TRBV9 to TRBJ2-5; D is undetermined. Looked up from germline, CDR1 is SGDLS and CDR2 is YYNGEE. V was pared by 0 bases and J by 5 bases, with 8 bases between. The CDR3 runs 13 residues.

The chain is built from TRBV20-1 and TRBJ2-1; TRBD2 agrees at 10 bases. The CDR3 contains 13 residues. Germline loops: CDR1 DFQATT, CDR2 SNEGSKA (reference sequence). V lost 2 bases to trimming and J lost 12 bases; unmatched junction nucleotides: 7. DNA of the CDR3: TGCAGTGCTAGACCCCTAGCGGGAGTGGTGCAGTTCTTC. Protein product: CSARPLAGVVQFF.

The chain couples TRBV6-5 to TRBJ1-2, with D possibly being TRBD1 (6 bases). V lost 6 bases and J 6 bases, leaving 17 bases between the germline ends. In germline, CDR1 is MNHEY, CDR2 SVGAGI. The CDR3 is made up of 14 amino acids. Here the CDR3 reads CASSQGQGTHGYTF. DNA for the CDR3: TGTGCCAGCAGCCAGGGGCAGGGGACGCATGGCTACACCTTC.

The chain combines TRBV12-3 or TRBV12-4 with TRBJ1-1; D is undetermined. The ends were cut back, 1 base at V and 1 base at J, with 10 bases in the middle. There are 15 residues in the CDR3. CDR3 in DNA: TGTGCCAGCAGTTTAGTTGGACCCTCGAACACTGAAGCTTTCTTT. Translating gives CASSLVGPSNTEAFF.

The genes are TRBV7-9 and TRBJ2-5, with D unclear. The CDR3 extends over 12 amino acids. Trimming shortened V by 1 base and J by 5 bases, and 5 bases separated the two germline ends. Germline-derived CDR1 and CDR2 are SEHNR and FQNEAQ (reference sequence). CDR3 in amino acids: CASSLGSETQYF. The CDR3 bases are TGTGCCAGCAGCTTAGGTTCTGAGACCCAGTACTTC.